The sequence of this T cell receptor beta chain was determined in a study of human thymus T cells. The CDR3 sequence is 14 residues long. Germline CDR1 and CDR2: LGHNT and FRNRAP. Germline trimming cut 5 bases from V and 5 bases from J; bases unmatched to any gene: 2. Thymic samples were excised during corrective heart operations. Assay: immunoSEQ multiplex PCR; the TCRdb copy retains only in-frame clones and omits some. The sample lists roughly 86,000 clones; around 96% were seen once. This clone was picked up one time. This TCR derives from a boy younger than two with a congenital heart defect but otherwise immunologically healthy. The chain combines TRBV12-5 with TRBJ1-5, with 11 bases identical to TRBD1. Sequences were obtained from thymus tissue. In DNA, the CDR3 is TGTGCTAGTGGTGGGACAGGGGGTGATCAGCCCCAGCATTTT. It translates to CASGGTGGDQPQHF.